Listed here are 25 T cell receptor beta chains from one sample, sequenced in a study of beta chain features in type 1 diabetes. Study findings and constraints: Type 1 diabetes patients had TCRB CDR3s that were shorter (moderately but significantly so) in all four CD4+ subsets.

Every bit of the isolated RNA underwent reverse transcription, so sequencing read expressed TCRB transcripts. Libraries were prepared by immunoSEQ multiplex PCR; TCRdb keeps only in-frame clonotypes and omits some of them. The sample lists 400,000 or so clones; roughly 9.8% were seen once. The antigens of these receptors remain unknown. Sequences were obtained from central memory CD4+ T cells from blood. The origin of the receptors is a man under 40 with type 1 diabetes.

This clone has just a few counts. The CDR3 DNA is TGTGCCAGCAGCTTGCGGAACAGGCACTCCTACGAGCAGTACTTC. Its translation: CASSLRNRHSYEQYF. V usage is TRBV5-6 and J usage is TRBJ2-7, with D perhaps TRBD1 (5 bases). Looked up from germline, CDR1 is SGHDT and CDR2 is YYEEEE. The V end lost 1 base, the J end lost 0 bases, and 11 bases lay between the germline ends. CDR3 length: 15 residues.

On this clone: A read error may produce the germline difference seen at one junction end. This chain joins TRBV7-9 and TRBJ2-1; D remains ambiguous. Germline V lookup: CDR1 SEHNR, CDR2 FQNEAQ (reference sequence). The CDR3 runs 11 residues. This CDR3 is CASSFGVEQFF. CDR3 coding DNA: TGCGCCAGCAGCTTTGGGGTTGAGCAGTTCTTC. The variable domain in full, completed from reference TRBV7-9 and TRBJ2-1, reads DTGVSQNPRHKITKRGQNVTFRCDPISEHNRLYWYRQTLGQGPEFLTYFQNEAQLEKSRLLSDRFSAERPKGSFSTLEIQRTEQGDSAMYLCASSFGVEQFFGPGTRLTVL.

The rearrangement joins TRBV5-1 to TRBJ2-7; 7 bases agree with TRBD2. CDR1 and CDR2 (germline): SGHRS, YFSETQ. The CDR3 contains 15 residues. Losses at the gene ends were 4 bases for V and 1 base for J; bases not matched to a gene: 8. The CDR3 here is CASSPGGGESYEQYF. The DNA for the CDR3 is TGCGCCAGCAGCCCGGGAGGTGGCGAGTCCTACGAGCAGTACTTC. Variable domain in full (rest from reference TRBV5-1 and TRBJ2-7): KAGVTQTPRYLIKTRGQQVTLSCSPISGHRSVSWYQQTPGQGLQFLFEYFSETQRNKGNFPGRFSGRQFSNSRSEMNVSTLELGDSALYLCASSPGGGESYEQYFGPGTRLTVT.

The table lists this clone with a few counts. The chain couples TRBV5-1 to TRBJ2-7; D is unresolved. V was trimmed by 0 bases and J by 6 bases, leaving 13 bases between them. Per germline, CDR1 SGHRS and CDR2 YFSETQ. This CDR3 spans 14 amino acids. The CDR3 region has the DNA TGCGCCAGCAGCTTGGTGGCCGGATCGCGCGAGCAGTACTTC. This sequence encodes CASSLVAGSREQYF. The variable domain in full, completed from reference TRBV5-1 and TRBJ2-7, reads KAGVTQTPRYLIKTRGQQVTLSCSPISGHRSVSWYQQTPGQGLQFLFEYFSETQRNKGNFPGRFSGRQFSNSRSEMNVSTLELGDSALYLCASSLVAGSREQYFGPGTRLTVT.

This clone has just a few counts. V gene TRBV15 combines with J gene TRBJ1-5, with D unresolved. Germline CDR1 reads LNHNV; CDR2 reads YYDKDF (reference sequence). Trimming left V 0 bases short and J 6 bases short, with 12 bases between. The CDR3 extends over 15 amino acids. The CDR3 protein is CATSREYVGSQPQHF. The CDR3 DNA reads as TGTGCCACCAGCAGAGAGTATGTAGGGAGTCAGCCCCAGCATTTT. The variable domain in full, with the rest retrieved from reference TRBV15 and TRBJ1-5, is DAMVIQNPRYQVTQFGKPVTLSCSQTLNHNVMYWYQQKSSQAPKLLFHYYDKDFNNEADTPDNFQSRRPNTSFCFLDIRSPGLGDTAMYLCATSREYVGSQPQHFGDGTRLSIL.

Notes on this clone: The same CDR3 can be traced to other DNA sequences in this sample. This chain links TRBV5-1 with TRBJ2-2, with 10 nucleotides matching TRBD2. This CDR3 has 15 amino acids. V lost 3 bases, J lost 1 base, and 0 bases stayed unmatched. In germline, CDR1 is SGHRS, CDR2 YFSETQ. The CDR3 sequence: CASSWTSGNTGELFF. CDR3 sequence (DNA): TGCGCCAGCAGCTGGACTAGCGGGAACACCGGGGAGCTGTTTTTT.

There are a few counts of this clone. The J gene is TRBJ2-5, the V gene TRBV7-9, with 7 positions matching TRBD1. The CDR3 is 15 residues long. The germline V gene encodes CDR1 SEHNR and CDR2 FQNEAQ (reference sequence). With 2 bases clipped from V and 4 bases from J, the junction kept 7 bases outside the gene matches. The CDR3 region has the DNA TGTGCCAGCAGCTTAACCAGCCGGACAGGAGAGACCCAGTACTTC. It specifies CASSLTSRTGETQYF.

This clone was picked up many times. This chain joins TRBV7-3 and TRBJ2-2, with TRBD1 identical over 9 bases. J was trimmed by 6 bases and V by 4 bases; bases with no gene match: 3. CDR1 is SGHTA, CDR2 FQGTGA, per germline. The CDR3 has 14 amino acids. The CDR3 loop reads CASSWGQGAGELFF. DNA of the CDR3: TGTGCCAGCAGCTGGGGACAGGGAGCCGGGGAGCTGTTTTTT.

Here the CDR3 reads CASRGTGGGNEQFF. As DNA, the CDR3 is TGTGCCAGCAGAGGGACAGGGGGCGGGAATGAGCAGTTCTTC. V is TRBV2 and J is TRBJ2-1; 12 positions match TRBD1. This CDR3 has 14 residues. V was pared by 6 bases and J by 7 bases, with 4 bases of the junction left unmatched. CDR1 and CDR2 (germline): SNHLY, FYNNEI.

This clone has a count of ten or more. This chain connects TRBV6-6 to TRBJ1-1; D call uncertain. Germline V gene sequence: CDR1 MNHNY, CDR2 SVGAGI (reference sequence). The V end lost 7 bases, the J end lost 4 bases, and 10 bases lay between the germline ends. The CDR3 totals 12 residues. DNA for the CDR3: TGTGCCAGCAATAAACCCGGCACTGAAGCTTTCTTT. Its protein product is CASNKPGTEAFF.

J is TRBJ2-5 and V is TRBV19; D is undetermined. V gave up 5 bases and J gave up 2 bases, with 6 bases separating them. The V gene's germline CDR1 is LNHDA and CDR2 SQIVND (reference sequence). This CDR3 has 12 amino acids. CDR3 sequence: CASSARQETQYF. CDR3 sequence (DNA): TGTGCCAGTAGTGCCCGACAAGAGACCCAGTACTTC.

This clone was detected a few times. The rearrangement links TRBV2 to TRBJ2-1; the D is unclear. From germline, CDR1 is SNHLY and CDR2 FYNNEI. Trimming stripped 1 base from V and 2 bases from J, with 9 bases between. This CDR3 is built from 15 residues. As DNA, the CDR3 is TGTGCCAGCAGTGAAGGTAGCTTTGCCTACAATGAGCAGTTCTTC. This sequence encodes CASSEGSFAYNEQFF.

This clone was seen more than once but under ten times. V is TRBV5-1 and J is TRBJ2-1, with 8 bases identical to TRBD1. Germline V gene data show CDR1 as SGHRS and CDR2 as YFSETQ. The CDR3 covers 16 residues. V was pared by 4 bases and J by 8 bases, with 14 bases of the junction left unmatched. Here the CDR3 DNA reads TGCGCCAGCAGCCCATTCGGACAGGGCCGGTACGATGAGCAGTTCTTC. Translation: CASSPFGQGRYDEQFF.

This chain joins TRBV20-1 and TRBJ2-5, with D tentatively TRBD1 (5 bases). Trimming removed 5 bases from V and 5 bases from J, with 9 bases in between. Germline CDR1 reads DFQATT; CDR2 reads SNEGSKA (reference sequence). The CDR3 is 11 residues long. The CDR3 sequence is CSALGLETQYF. The CDR3 DNA reads as TGCAGTGCTCTGGGGCTGGAGACCCAGTACTTC.

This clone was seen a few times. The chain joins TRBV7-2 to TRBJ1-1; TRBD1 aligns across 7 bases. V shed 5 bases and J 2 bases; nucleotides not matched to a gene: 5. The germline V gene encodes CDR1 SGHTA and CDR2 FQGNSA. There are 14 residues in the CDR3. The CDR3 loop is CASSPQGVNTEAFF. The CDR3 nucleotides read TGTGCCAGCAGCCCGCAGGGGGTCAACACTGAAGCTTTCTTT.

This clone came up a few times. V and J are TRBV7-2 and TRBJ1-4; D gene ambiguous. V was clipped by 5 bases and J by 7 bases, with 14 bases between them. Germline V gene data show CDR1 as SGHTA and CDR2 as FQGNSA. The CDR3 covers 14 residues. In DNA, the CDR3 is TGTGCCAGCAGCGAAAGTGTAGGGATTGAAAAACTGTTTTTT. This codes for CASSESVGIEKLFF. The full variable domain, with the rest looked up from reference TRBV7-2 and TRBJ1-4, is GAGVSQSPSNKVTEKGKDVELRCDPISGHTALYWYRQSLGQGLEFLIYFQGNSAPDKSGLPSDRFSAERTGGSVSTLTIQRTQQEDSAVYLCASSESVGIEKLFFGSGTQLSVL.

In DNA form, the CDR3 reads TGTGCCAGCAGCGAGGGACCTCCTTCACCCCTCCACTTT. Amino acid sequence: CASSEGPPSPLHF. The rearrangement joins TRBV11-2 to TRBJ1-6; maybe TRBD1 (5 bases). V was clipped by 5 bases and J by 9 bases, with 11 bases between them. CDR3 length: 13 amino acids. Looked up from germline, CDR1 is SGHAT and CDR2 is FQNNGV.

The chain has TRBV27 and TRBJ1-2; 10 positions agree with TRBD1. The ends lost 8 bases at V and 4 bases at J; junction bases unmatched: 10. This CDR3 contains 15 residues. Germline V CDR1 and CDR2: MNHEY, SMNVEV (reference sequence). The CDR3 region has the DNA TGTGCCAGCTCCAAAGCGGGACAGGGGCCCTATGGCTACACCTTC. It codes for CASSKAGQGPYGYTF.

A few counts support this clone. The chain joins TRBV5-4 to TRBJ2-1; unclear D gene. From germline, CDR1 is SGHNT and CDR2 YYREEE (reference sequence). The CDR3 is 16 amino acids. Trimming shortened V by 4 bases and J by 1 base, and 15 bases separated the two germline ends. The CDR3 region has the DNA TGTGCCAGCAGCCAAGAATGGTCCGGGTCCTACAATGAGCAGTTCTTC. Encoded protein: CASSQEWSGSYNEQFF.

This clone was recorded a few times. J is TRBJ2-7 and V is TRBV10-3, with TRBD2 matching 9 bases. The CDR3 consists of 13 residues. The germline CDR1 and CDR2 sequences are ENHRY and SYGVKD. V lost 4 bases and J lost 5; bases outside the gene matches: 3. CDR3 in amino acids: CAISVLAGDEQYF. CDR3 nucleotide sequence: TGTGCCATCAGTGTACTAGCGGGCGACGAGCAGTACTTC.

This clone occurred a few times. V gene TRBV7-2 combines with J gene TRBJ2-1, with 12 bases lining up with TRBD2. The germline V gene encodes CDR1 SGHTA and CDR2 FQGNSA. The CDR3 runs to 15 residues. Trimming removed 3 bases from V and 5 bases from J; junction bases left unmatched: 2. The CDR3 coding sequence is TGTGCCAGCAGCTTGACTAGCGGGAGAGACAATGAGCAGTTCTTC. Its translation: CASSLTSGRDNEQFF.

This clone came up many times. The V and J genes are TRBV5-1 and TRBJ1-3; D uncertain. This CDR3 has 14 amino acids. Germline CDR1 and CDR2: SGHRS and YFSETQ. V was clipped by 0 bases and J by 4 bases, with 8 bases between them. CDR3 residues: CASSLAAQGNTIYF. The CDR3 region has the DNA TGCGCCAGCAGCTTGGCCGCTCAGGGAAACACCATATATTTT.

This chain connects TRBV5-1 to TRBJ1-1, with D tentatively TRBD1 (6 bases). Germline CDR1 SGHRS, CDR2 YFSETQ. This CDR3 has 16 amino acids. The ends were cut back, 2 bases at V and 2 bases at J, with 16 bases in the middle. The CDR3 here is CASSLSPDRLNTEAFF. DNA of the CDR3: TGCGCCAGCAGCTTAAGCCCCGACAGGTTAAACACTGAAGCTTTCTTT.

J is TRBJ2-1 and V is TRBV6-5; D may correspond to TRBD1 or TRBD2 (5 bases each). The CDR3 contains 15 residues. The V and J ends lost 7 bases and 9 bases respectively, with 22 bases between them. Germline V lookup: CDR1 MNHEY, CDR2 SVGAGI. The CDR3 coding sequence is TGTGCCAGCACCTCTGGGACGGGAAAAACCGGTGAGCAGTTCTTC. Translation gives CASTSGTGKTGEQFF.

This clone was seen more than once but under ten times. This rearrangement joins TRBV6-5 to TRBJ2-7, with 7 nucleotides matching TRBD1. The CDR3 runs 13 residues. Germline CDR1 is MNHEY and CDR2 is SVGAGI. With V trimmed by 6 bases and J by 2 bases, 4 bases remained unmatched. As DNA, the CDR3 is TGTGCCAGCAGCCCCGGGACAGCCTACGAGCAGTACTTC. Protein: CASSPGTAYEQYF.